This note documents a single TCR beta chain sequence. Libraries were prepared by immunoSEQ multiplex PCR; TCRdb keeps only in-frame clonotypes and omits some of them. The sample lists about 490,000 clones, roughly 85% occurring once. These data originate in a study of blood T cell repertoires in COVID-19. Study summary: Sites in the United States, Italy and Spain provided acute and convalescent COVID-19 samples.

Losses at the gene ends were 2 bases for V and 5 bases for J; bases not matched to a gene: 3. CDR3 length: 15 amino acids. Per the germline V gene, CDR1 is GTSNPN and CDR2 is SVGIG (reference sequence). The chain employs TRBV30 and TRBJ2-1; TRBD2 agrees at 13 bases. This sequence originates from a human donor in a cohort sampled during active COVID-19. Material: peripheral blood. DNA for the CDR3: TGTGCCTGGAGTTGGACTAGCGGGAGCCACAATGAGCAGTTCTTC. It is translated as CAWSWTSGSHNEQFF.